This record covers a single T cell receptor (beta chain). Antigen: not known. Each patient was aged 18 to 65 and had newly diagnosed hyperthyroidism of under 2 months' duration. Template material for amplifying TCR beta CDR3 regions consisted of RNA transcripts. During a first-round RT-PCR of the TCR CDR3, the HTBI primer set was used. Each CDR3 protein gets one entry after TCRdb re-called the multiplex PCR reads with MiXCR. The sample lists around 700,000 distinct CDR3 sequences; around 20% were seen once. This record belongs to a study of T cells in Graves' hyperthyroidism and ophthalmopathy. Findings of the study overall: Before onset, by a median of around 6.1 months, the model predicted ophthalmopathy. Blood also contained most expanded thyroid clonotypes above 0.001.

The junction had 7 bases not matched to a gene; V was cut back by 2 bases and J by 8 bases. Germline V lookup: CDR1 SEHNR, CDR2 FQNEAQ (reference sequence). The CDR3 consists of 14 residues. The source material was blood. This receptor was taken from a woman between 50 and 59 years old with Graves' hyperthyroidism that later progressed to Graves' ophthalmopathy. This chain connects TRBV7-9 to TRBJ1-2, with 8 bases identical to TRBD1. This CDR3 reads CASSLTQGAGGYTF. The CDR3 DNA is TGTGCCAGCAGCTTAACGCAGGGGGCTGGCGGCTACACCTTC.